Described below is a single T cell receptor (beta chain) sequence and its context. Original data processing: Cell counts per sample came from amplifying reference gene primers. Assay used: immunoSEQ multiplex PCR; TCRdb lists only in-frame clones, some missing. D and trimming come from the DNA, and the V and J calls and clone size come from that table. The sample consists of 120,000 or so clones, about 80% of them appearing once. The sample originates from a study of blood T cell repertoires in COVID-19. Study details: COVID-19 samples collected from the United States, Italy and Spain covered acute and convalescent phases. Sample material is recorded as cDNA or gDNA derived from T cells, B-cell-depleted T cells, or PBMCs.

The clonotype originates from a man aged 35 to 55 with active or convalescent COVID-19. Input material: peripheral blood.

The CDR3 loop is CASSSAWAQELFF. The CDR3 bases are TGCGCCAGCAGCTCTGCATGGGCGCAGGAGCTGTTTTTT. The rearrangement joins TRBV5-1 to TRBJ2-2, with D unresolved. Germline CDR1 SGHRS, CDR2 YFSETQ. The CDR3 sequence is 13 residues long. With 3 bases removed from V and 10 bases from J, the gap between germline ends came to 13 bases. Complete variable domain (other parts from reference TRBV5-1 and TRBJ2-2): KAGVTQTPRYLIKTRGQQVTLSCSPISGHRSVSWYQQTPGQGLQFLFEYFSETQRNKGNFPGRFSGRQFSNSRSEMNVSTLELGDSALYLCASSSAWAQELFFGEGSRLTVL.